This T cell receptor (beta chain) came from a study of shared clonotypes between healthy human individuals. An even split of each subset's genomic DNA across several immunoSEQ plates was performed. Here immunoSEQ multiplex PCR was the method, and the copy in TCRdb shows in-frame clones only, minus some. The repertoire holds approximately 500,000 clones, less than 96% seen once, with about 0.054% in the top ten. V was shortened by 4 bases and J by 0 bases, with 14 bases between the two germline ends. Germline-derived CDR1 and CDR2 are SGHRS and YFSETQ. The CDR3 totals 16 residues. Both subsets, CD45RA+ naive and CD45RA-negative memory, were split from the CD4+ cells.

The genes are TRBV5-1 and TRBJ1-3, with TRBD1 as a possible D gene (5 bases). The source is a woman in her twenties or thirties in good health. Sequencing input: naive CD4+ T cells sorted from blood. Subset specified: CD45RA+ positively selected. CDR3 sequence reads: CASSGRPGSSGNTIYF. CDR3 bases: TGCGCCAGCAGCGGGCGGCCAGGGAGCTCTGGAAACACCATATATTTT.